The 26 T cell receptor beta chains reported below all come from one sample, sequenced in a study of T cell repertoires in cytomegalovirus infection. TCRdb recomputed calls from the reads with MiXCR, one row per CDR3 protein. The table has approximately 730,000 distinct CDR3 sequences, around 31% seen once; the top ten hold about 20%. These receptors' targets are unknown. Sequenced material: cultured PBMCs, taken from culture after CMV antigen stimulation. The receptor set was obtained from a human donor in good health (CMV status not recorded). Some clones in this sample may be carry-over from other donors' samples.

There are a few counts of this clonotype. The V call is TRBV27, the J call TRBJ2-2; 9 positions match TRBD2. CDR3 size: 15 residues. Per germline, CDR1 MNHEY and CDR2 SMNVEV (reference sequence). The J segment lost 4 bases and the V segment lost 9 bases, leaving 9 bases of the junction unmatched. The CDR3 region is CASQWTSAGTGELFF. CDR3 coding DNA: TGTGCCAGTCAATGGACTAGCGCAGGCACCGGGGAGCTGTTTTTT.

J is TRBJ2-1 and V is TRBV4-1, with a tentative D call TRBD2 (6 bases). This CDR3 has 14 amino acids. V was trimmed by 0 bases and J by 7 bases, leaving 10 bases between them. CDR1 MGHRA and CDR2 YSYEKL come from the germline V gene. This CDR3 reads CASSQEGTLNEQFF. In nucleotides, the CDR3 is TGCGCCAGCAGCCAAGAGGGGACTCTGAATGAGCAGTTCTTC.

A few counts support this clonotype. This chain connects TRBV6-5 to TRBJ2-5, with D uncertain. This CDR3 comprises 13 residues. Deletions cut 6 bases from V and 7 bases from J, with 15 bases between. Germline values: CDR1 MNHEY, CDR2 SVGAGI. The DNA of the CDR3 is TGTGCCAGCAGAGTAGTGGGGTCGTGGACCCAGTACTTC. As protein: CASRVVGSWTQYF.

This clonotype was seen many times. The rearrangement joins TRBV6-5 to TRBJ1-5; perhaps TRBD1 as D (6 bases). Trimming removed 2 bases from V and 7 bases from J, with 18 bases in between. The germline gives CDR1 MNHEY, CDR2 SVGAGI. CDR3 size: 16 residues. The CDR3: CASSYRGGGEGQPQHF. In nucleotides, the CDR3 is TGTGCCAGCAGTTACCGGGGGGGGGGCGAAGGGCAGCCCCAGCATTTT.

The rearrangement joins TRBV12-3 or TRBV12-4 to TRBJ2-2, with D possibly being TRBD2 (6 bases). V gave up 5 bases and J gave up 5 bases, with 21 bases separating them. This CDR3 comprises 17 residues. CDR3 protein: CASSPRRGGMRTGELFF. CDR3 DNA sequence: TGTGCCAGCAGTCCCCGACGCGGAGGGATGAGGACCGGGGAGCTGTTTTTT.

The chain couples TRBV7-9 to TRBJ2-7; D is unclear. V shed 4 bases and J shed 3 bases, with 13 bases lying between them. CDR1 is SEHNR, CDR2 FQNEAQ, per germline (reference sequence). This CDR3 comprises 14 residues. Here the CDR3 DNA reads TGTGCCAGCAGCTCGTTATTGGGTGGCTACGAGCAGTACTTC. It codes for CASSSLLGGYEQYF.

The chain recombines TRBV28 with TRBJ2-5; possible D gene TRBD2, 6 bases. CDR1 is MDHEN, CDR2 SYDVKM, per germline. V was trimmed by 6 bases and J by 5 bases, leaving 19 bases between them. CDR3 length: 15 residues. The CDR3, as DNA: TGTGCCAGCAGCAGGCCCGCGGCGGGGATTGAGACCCAGTACTTC. Its protein product is CASSRPAAGIETQYF.

CDR3 in amino acids: CASGTSGSETQYF. The CDR3 nucleotides are TGTGCCTCCGGGACTAGCGGGAGTGAGACCCAGTACTTC. V and J are TRBV19 and TRBJ2-5; TRBD2 matches at 14 bases. Germline V gene sequence: CDR1 LNHDA, CDR2 SQIVND (reference sequence). The ends lost 11 bases at V and 5 bases at J; junction bases unmatched: 4. There are 13 residues in the CDR3. The variable domain in full, with the rest retrieved from reference TRBV19 and TRBJ2-5, is DGGITQSPKYLFRKEGQNVTLSCEQNLNHDAMYWYRQDPGQGLRLIYYSQIVNDFQKGDIAEGYSVSREKKESFPLTVTSAQKNPTAFYLCASGTSGSETQYFGPGTRLLVL.

The gene calls are TRBV6-1 and TRBJ1-2; D unresolved. CDR3 size: 20 residues. V was trimmed by 8 bases and J by 0 bases, leaving 31 bases between them. Per the germline V gene, CDR1 is MNHNS and CDR2 is SASEGT. CDR3 nucleotides: TGTGCCAGCGGTGCCTTAAGTCTGGAATCGGCGGGAACCACTAACTATGGCTACACCTTC. It encodes CASGALSLESAGTTNYGYTF.

The chain is built from TRBV5-4 and TRBJ2-7; TRBD2 matches at 10 bases. CDR3 size: 13 residues. V dropped 9 bases and J dropped 3; count of bases not matched to a gene: 6. Germline values: CDR1 SGHNT, CDR2 YYREEE (reference sequence). The CDR3 loop is CATRTSGDYEQYF. The CDR3 DNA follows: TGTGCCACGAGGACTAGCGGAGACTACGAGCAGTACTTC.

This clonotype appeared a few times. The chain carries TRBV28 and TRBJ1-5; D is unresolved. This CDR3 is built from 15 residues. V lost 1 base and J 3 bases, leaving 10 bases between the germline ends. Per germline, CDR1 MDHEN and CDR2 SYDVKM. CDR3 in DNA: TGTGCCAGCAGTTTATTGCAGCCCACCAATCAGCCCCAGCATTTT. It encodes CASSLLQPTNQPQHF. The full variable domain, its missing parts supplied by reference TRBV28 and TRBJ1-5, is DVKVTQSSRYLVKRTGEKVFLECVQDMDHENMFWYRQDPGLGLRLIYFSYDVKMKEKGDIPEGYSVSREKKERFSLILESASTNQTSMYLCASSLLQPTNQPQHFGDGTRLSIL.

The chain has TRBV6-1 and TRBJ1-5; 8 bases are a match to TRBD1. Germline V lookup: CDR1 MNHNS, CDR2 SASEGT. Trimming took 5 bases from V and 9 from J; bases not matched to a gene: 12. The CDR3 loop spans 15 amino acids. This CDR3 reads CASSQLRDRSGPQHF. Written as DNA, the CDR3 is TGTGCCAGCAGTCAACTTCGGGACAGGTCGGGGCCCCAGCATTTT.

The chain recombines TRBV24-1 with TRBJ2-1; 7 positions agree with TRBD1. Germline V gives CDR1 KGHDR, CDR2 SFDVKD. The CDR3 length is 15 residues. With V trimmed by 4 bases and J by 5 bases, 7 bases remained unmatched. CDR3 amino acids: CATSDILTGDNEQFF. The CDR3 DNA sequence: TGTGCCACCAGTGACATTCTTACAGGGGACAATGAGCAGTTCTTC.

V is TRBV20-1 and J is TRBJ2-7; unclear D gene. This CDR3 region has 13 residues. V was cut by 1 base and J by 1 base, with 8 bases left in between. Germline assignment: CDR1 DFQATT and CDR2 SNEGSKA (reference sequence). CDR3 in amino acids: CSARAGRSYEQYF. CDR3 sequence (DNA): TGCAGTGCTAGAGCAGGACGGTCCTACGAGCAGTACTTC.

The chain employs TRBV7-7 and TRBJ2-1; 8 bases line up with TRBD1. The CDR3 consists of 13 residues. The ends lost 4 bases at V and 5 bases at J; junction bases unmatched: 1. Germline V gives CDR1 SSHAT, CDR2 FNYEAQ (reference sequence). The CDR3 nucleotides are TGTGCCAGCAGCTCGGACAGGGACAATGAGCAGTTCTTC. Translating gives CASSSDRDNEQFF.

This clonotype was picked up many times. The rearrangement joins TRBV7-2 to TRBJ2-3; D gene ambiguous. The CDR3 sequence is 15 residues long. CDR1 is SGHTA, CDR2 FQGNSA, per germline. Trimming stripped 2 bases from V and 0 bases from J, with 9 bases between. CDR3 nucleotide sequence: TGTGCCAGCAGCTTACGAACTACTAGCACAGATACGCAGTATTTT. This encodes CASSLRTTSTDTQYF.

Only one count was recorded for this clonotype. The V gene is TRBV2, the J gene TRBJ1-1; D uncertain. Deletions cut 4 bases from V and 10 bases from J, with 16 bases between. Germline V gene lookup returns CDR1 SNHLY and CDR2 FYNNEI. CDR3 length: 13 residues. The DNA for the CDR3 is TGTGCCAGCAGTGTCGGGAAGGGCCCGGGAGCTTTCTTT. Its protein product is CASSVGKGPGAFF.

This clonotype was detected a few times. V is TRBV4-1 and J is TRBJ2-3; the D gene is possibly TRBD2 (5 bases). Trimming cost V 2 bases and J 1 base, with 16 bases left between them. Germline V lookup: CDR1 MGHRA, CDR2 YSYEKL. This CDR3 contains 17 residues. The CDR3 loop reads CASSQIMRVHGTDTQYF. Here the CDR3 DNA reads TGCGCCAGCAGCCAAATAATGCGGGTTCACGGCACAGATACGCAGTATTTT.

The sample holds a few counts of this clonotype. The J gene is TRBJ2-1, the V gene TRBV7-8, with D maybe TRBD2 (6 bases). The CDR3 has 14 amino acids. Germline V gives CDR1 SGHVS, CDR2 FQNEAQ. Between the trimmed V and J ends, which lost 5 bases and 3 bases, there was a span of 11 bases. This CDR3 reads CASSTSSYYNEQFF. CDR3 in DNA: TGTGCCAGCAGCACTAGCTCCTACTACAATGAGCAGTTCTTC. Filled out from reference TRBV7-8 and TRBJ2-1, the complete variable domain reads GAGVSQSPRYKVAKRGQDVALRCDPISGHVSLFWYQQALGQGPEFLTYFQNEAQLDKSGLPSDRFFAERPEGSVSTLKIQRTQQEDSAVYLCASSTSSYYNEQFFGPGTRLTVL.

A few counts support this clonotype. J is TRBJ2-1 and V is TRBV11-2; 11 positions agree with TRBD2. Per the germline V gene, CDR1 is SGHAT and CDR2 is FQNNGV. The CDR3 spans 16 residues. Unmatched junction bases numbered 9, after V lost 3 bases and J lost 8 bases. The CDR3 sequence is CASSFGGIAGGYEQFF. In nucleotides, the CDR3 is TGTGCCAGCAGCTTTGGGGGTATAGCGGGGGGGTATGAGCAGTTCTTC. Using reference TRBV11-2 and TRBJ2-1 for the parts outside the CDR3, the full variable domain is EAGVAQSPRYKIIEKRQSVAFWCNPISGHATLYWYQQILGQGPKLLIQFQNNGVVDDSQLPKDRFSAERLKGVDSTLKIQPAKLEDSAVYLCASSFGGIAGGYEQFFGPGTRLTVL.

The chain recombines TRBV20-1 with TRBJ2-1; D might be TRBD1 or TRBD2, each matching 6 bases. Germline V lookup: CDR1 DFQATT, CDR2 SNEGSKA (reference sequence). V was clipped by 3 bases and J by 8 bases, with 26 bases between them. This CDR3 comprises 17 residues. CDR3 sequence reads: CSARGPGRGRLQHEQFF. CDR3 in DNA: TGCAGTGCTAGGGGCCCCGGAAGGGGGAGGCTTCAGCATGAGCAGTTCTTC.

The chain employs TRBV2 and TRBJ1-5; TRBD1 aligns across 8 bases. Per the germline V gene, CDR1 is SNHLY and CDR2 is FYNNEI. The CDR3 spans 14 residues. The junction had 5 bases not matched to a gene; V was cut back by 3 bases and J by 7 bases. CDR3 DNA: TGTGCCAGCAGTGACGACAGGGGCGGACAGCCCCAGCATTTT. Translated, it gives CASSDDRGGQPQHF.

The chain has TRBV10-3 and TRBJ2-1; D perhaps matches TRBD2 (6 bases). Germline lookup yields CDR1 ENHRY and CDR2 SYGVKD. CDR3 size: 14 residues. V shed 6 bases and J shed 1 base, with 10 bases lying between them. The CDR3 coding sequence is TGTGCCATCAGCTTAGCGGATTCCTACAATGAGCAGTTCTTC. Its translation: CAISLADSYNEQFF.

The CDR3 DNA follows: TGTGCCAGCAGCGCCCCGGCGGGTGCTAGCGGACCCCTGGATGAGCAGTTCTTC. The encoded protein is CASSAPAGASGPLDEQFF. The gene calls are TRBV7-9 and TRBJ2-1, with TRBD2 identical over 7 bases. From germline, CDR1 is SEHNR and CDR2 FQNEAQ (reference sequence). The J segment lost 8 bases and the V segment lost 5 bases, leaving 21 bases of the junction unmatched. CDR3 length: 18 amino acids.

The chain has TRBV12-5 and TRBJ2-2; 7 bases line up with TRBD2. The CDR3 is made up of 15 amino acids. With 0 bases clipped from V and 7 bases from J, the junction kept 5 bases outside the gene matches. The germline V gene has CDR1 LGHNT and CDR2 FRNRAP. Here the CDR3 DNA reads TGTGCTAGTGGTTTGGTAGGAGGCGGGAGCGGGGAGCTGTTTTTT. Translating it yields CASGLVGGGSGELFF.

This clonotype was counted only a few times. J is TRBJ2-7 and V is TRBV5-6; D is possibly TRBD2 (6 bases). CDR1 and CDR2 from the germline V gene are SGHDT and YYEEEE. The V end was cut by 6 bases, the J end by 4 bases, with 17 bases between. The CDR3 totals 14 residues. This chain's CDR3 is CASMVGGGLYEQYF. The CDR3 DNA sequence: TGTGCCAGCATGGTCGGGGGAGGTTTGTACGAGCAGTACTTC.